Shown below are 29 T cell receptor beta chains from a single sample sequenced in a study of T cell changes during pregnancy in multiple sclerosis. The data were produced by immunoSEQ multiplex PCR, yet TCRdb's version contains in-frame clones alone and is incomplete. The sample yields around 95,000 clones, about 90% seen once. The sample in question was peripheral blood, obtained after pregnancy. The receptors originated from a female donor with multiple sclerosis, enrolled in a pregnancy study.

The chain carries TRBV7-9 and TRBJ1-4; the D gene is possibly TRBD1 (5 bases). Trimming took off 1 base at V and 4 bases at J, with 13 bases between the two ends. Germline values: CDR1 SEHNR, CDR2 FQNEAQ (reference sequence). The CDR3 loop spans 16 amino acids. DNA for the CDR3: TGTGCCAGCAGCTTAGGAGACGGGACTAATAATGAAAAACTGTTTTTT. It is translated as CASSLGDGTNNEKLFF. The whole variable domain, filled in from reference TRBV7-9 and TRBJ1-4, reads DTGVSQNPRHKITKRGQNVTFRCDPISEHNRLYWYRQTLGQGPEFLTYFQNEAQLEKSRLLSDRFSAERPKGSFSTLEIQRTEQGDSAMYLCASSLGDGTNNEKLFFGSGTQLSVL.

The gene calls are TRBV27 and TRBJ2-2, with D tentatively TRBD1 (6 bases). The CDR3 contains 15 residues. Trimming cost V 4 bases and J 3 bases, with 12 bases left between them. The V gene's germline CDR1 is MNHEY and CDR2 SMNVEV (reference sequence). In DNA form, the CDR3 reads TGTGCCAGCAGTTCTATCCAGGGGTACACCGGGGAGCTGTTTTTT. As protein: CASSSIQGYTGELFF.

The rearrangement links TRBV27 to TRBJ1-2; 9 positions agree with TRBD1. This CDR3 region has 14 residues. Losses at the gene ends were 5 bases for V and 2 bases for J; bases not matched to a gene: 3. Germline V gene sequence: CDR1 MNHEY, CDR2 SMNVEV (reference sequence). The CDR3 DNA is TGTGCCAGCAGTCCACAGGGGGCGAACTATGGCTACACCTTC. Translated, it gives CASSPQGANYGYTF.

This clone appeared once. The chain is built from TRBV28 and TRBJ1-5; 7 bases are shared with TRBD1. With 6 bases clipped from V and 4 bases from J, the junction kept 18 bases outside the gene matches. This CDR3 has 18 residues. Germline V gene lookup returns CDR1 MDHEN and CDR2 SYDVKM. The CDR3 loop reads CASSHIPRTGTANQPQHF. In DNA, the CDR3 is TGTGCCAGCAGCCATATCCCTCGTACCGGGACAGCGAATCAGCCCCAGCATTTT.

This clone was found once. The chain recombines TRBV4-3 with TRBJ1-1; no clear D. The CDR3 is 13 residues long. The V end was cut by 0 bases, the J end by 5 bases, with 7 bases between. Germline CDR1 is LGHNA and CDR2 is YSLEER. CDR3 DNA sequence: TGCGCCAGCAGCCAAGAACCGGGGACTGAAGCTTTCTTT. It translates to CASSQEPGTEAFF.

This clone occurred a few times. CDR3 amino acids: CASSVREVDTGELFF. In DNA form, the CDR3 reads TGTGCCAGCAGTGTGAGGGAAGTAGACACCGGGGAGCTGTTTTTT. The chain employs TRBV25-1 and TRBJ2-2, with D possibly being TRBD2 (5 bases). Germline V gives CDR1 MGHDK, CDR2 SYGVNS. V gave up 4 bases and J gave up 3 bases, with 12 bases separating them. The CDR3 has 15 amino acids.

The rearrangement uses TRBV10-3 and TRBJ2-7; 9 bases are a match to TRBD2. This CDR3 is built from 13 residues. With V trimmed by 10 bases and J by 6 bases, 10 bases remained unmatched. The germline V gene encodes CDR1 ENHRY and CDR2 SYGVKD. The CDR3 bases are TGTGCCACGAAGCGGGAGGTGATGAGCGAGCAGTACTTC. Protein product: CATKREVMSEQYF.

This CDR3 is CASSETSGRYADTQYF. CDR3 bases: TGTGCCAGCAGCGAGACTAGCGGGAGGTACGCAGATACGCAGTATTTT. The J gene is TRBJ2-3, the V gene TRBV2; 13 bases map to TRBD2. This CDR3 is built from 16 residues. V lost 6 bases and J lost 4; bases outside the gene matches: 7. Germline CDR1 reads SNHLY; CDR2 reads FYNNEI.

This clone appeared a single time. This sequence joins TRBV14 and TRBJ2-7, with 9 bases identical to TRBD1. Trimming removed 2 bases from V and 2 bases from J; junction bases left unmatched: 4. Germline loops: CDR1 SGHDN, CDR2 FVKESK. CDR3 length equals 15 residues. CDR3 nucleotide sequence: TGTGCCAGCAGCCAACGACAGGGGGTGACCTACGAGCAGTACTTC. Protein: CASSQRQGVTYEQYF. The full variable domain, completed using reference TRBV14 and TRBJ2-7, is EAGVTQFPSHSVIEKGQTVTLRCDPISGHDNLYWYRRVMGKEIKFLLHFVKESKQDESGMPNNRFLAERTGGTYSTLKVQPAELEDSGVYFCASSQRQGVTYEQYFGPGTRLTVT.

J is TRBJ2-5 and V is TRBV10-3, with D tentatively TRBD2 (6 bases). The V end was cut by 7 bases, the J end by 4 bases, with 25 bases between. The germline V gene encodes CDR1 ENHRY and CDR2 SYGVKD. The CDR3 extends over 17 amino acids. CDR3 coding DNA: TGTGCCATCACGAAAGGTTGGAGGGGCGACCAGGGAGAGACCCAGTACTTC. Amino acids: CAITKGWRGDQGETQYF.

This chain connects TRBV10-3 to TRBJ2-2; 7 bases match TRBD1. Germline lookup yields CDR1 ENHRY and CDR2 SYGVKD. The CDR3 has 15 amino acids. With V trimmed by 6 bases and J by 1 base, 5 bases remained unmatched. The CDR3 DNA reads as TGTGCCATCAGGACCGGGACAGAGAACACCGGGGAGCTGTTTTTT. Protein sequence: CAIRTGTENTGELFF.

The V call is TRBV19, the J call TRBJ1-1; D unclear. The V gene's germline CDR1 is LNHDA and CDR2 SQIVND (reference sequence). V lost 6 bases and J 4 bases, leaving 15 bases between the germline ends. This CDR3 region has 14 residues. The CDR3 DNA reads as TGTGCCAGTAGGAGGGAACCGGTAGGCACTGAAGCTTTCTTT. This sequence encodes CASRREPVGTEAFF.

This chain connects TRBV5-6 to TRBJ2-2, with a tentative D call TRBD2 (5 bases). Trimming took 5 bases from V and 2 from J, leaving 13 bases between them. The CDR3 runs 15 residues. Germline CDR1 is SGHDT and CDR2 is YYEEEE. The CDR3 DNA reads TGTGCCAGCAGTTTTGGACGGACTAACACCGGGGAGCTGTTTTTT. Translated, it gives CASSFGRTNTGELFF. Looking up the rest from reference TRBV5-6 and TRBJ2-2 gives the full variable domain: DAGVTQSPTHLIKTRGQQVTLRCSPKSGHDTVSWYQQALGQGPQFIFQYYEEEERQRGNFPDRFSGHQFPNYSSELNVNALLLGDSALYLCASSFGRTNTGELFFGEGSRLTVL.

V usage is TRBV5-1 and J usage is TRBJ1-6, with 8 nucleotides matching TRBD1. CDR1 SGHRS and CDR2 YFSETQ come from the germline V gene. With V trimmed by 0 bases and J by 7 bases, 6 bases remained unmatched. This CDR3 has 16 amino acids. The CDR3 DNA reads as TGCGCCAGCAGCTTGGGTCGGACAGGGTGGAATTCACCCCTCCACTTT. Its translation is CASSLGRTGWNSPLHF.

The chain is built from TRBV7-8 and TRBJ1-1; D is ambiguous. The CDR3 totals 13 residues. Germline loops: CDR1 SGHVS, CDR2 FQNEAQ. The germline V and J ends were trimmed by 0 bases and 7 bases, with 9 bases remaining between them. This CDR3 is CASSLASSVEAFF. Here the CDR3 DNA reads TGTGCCAGCAGCTTAGCGAGCAGCGTTGAAGCTTTCTTT.

The CDR3 coding sequence is TGCGCCAGCAGCTTGGAAACCCCAAAGCTCACAGATACGCAGTATTTT. It encodes CASSLETPKLTDTQYF. The chain uses TRBV5-1 and TRBJ2-3, with D unresolved. From germline, CDR1 is SGHRS and CDR2 YFSETQ. Trimming shortened V by 0 bases and J by 2 bases, and 13 bases separated the two germline ends. The CDR3 spans 16 residues.

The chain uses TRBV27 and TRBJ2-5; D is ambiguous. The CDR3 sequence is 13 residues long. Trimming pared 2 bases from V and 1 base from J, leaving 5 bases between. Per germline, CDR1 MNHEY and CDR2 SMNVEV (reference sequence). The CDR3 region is CASSLRGQETQYF. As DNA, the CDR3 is TGTGCCAGCAGTTTAAGAGGCCAAGAGACCCAGTACTTC.

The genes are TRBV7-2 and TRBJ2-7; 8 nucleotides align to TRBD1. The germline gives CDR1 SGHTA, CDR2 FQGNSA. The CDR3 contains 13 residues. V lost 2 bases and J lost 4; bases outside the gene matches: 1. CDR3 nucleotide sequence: TGTGCCAGCAGCTTACAGGGGGCTTACGAGCAGTACTTC. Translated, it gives CASSLQGAYEQYF. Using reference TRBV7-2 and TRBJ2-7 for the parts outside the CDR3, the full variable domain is GAGVSQSPSNKVTEKGKDVELRCDPISGHTALYWYRQSLGQGLEFLIYFQGNSAPDKSGLPSDRFSAERTGGSVSTLTIQRTQQEDSAVYLCASSLQGAYEQYFGPGTRLTVT.

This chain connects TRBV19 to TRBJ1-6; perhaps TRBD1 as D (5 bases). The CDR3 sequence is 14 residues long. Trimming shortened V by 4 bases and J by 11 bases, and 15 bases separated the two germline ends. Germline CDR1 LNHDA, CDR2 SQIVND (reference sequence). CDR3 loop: CASSTDILLAPLHF. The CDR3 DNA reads TGTGCCAGTAGTACGGACATCTTGTTAGCACCCCTCCACTTT.

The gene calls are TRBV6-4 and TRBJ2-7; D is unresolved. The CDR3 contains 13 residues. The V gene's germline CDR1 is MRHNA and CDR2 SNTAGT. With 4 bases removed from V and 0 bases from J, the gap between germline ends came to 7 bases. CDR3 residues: CASSGCYSYEQYF. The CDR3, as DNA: TGTGCCAGCAGTGGCTGCTACTCCTACGAGCAGTACTTC.

CDR3 region: CAISESGTGGRGPQHF. CDR3 coding DNA: TGTGCCATCAGTGAGTCTGGGACAGGGGGTCGGGGGCCCCAGCATTTT. The rearrangement links TRBV10-3 to TRBJ1-5; TRBD1 agrees at 11 bases. The CDR3 has 16 amino acids. V shed 0 bases and J 9 bases; nucleotides not matched to a gene: 7. Germline CDR1 is ENHRY and CDR2 is SYGVKD.

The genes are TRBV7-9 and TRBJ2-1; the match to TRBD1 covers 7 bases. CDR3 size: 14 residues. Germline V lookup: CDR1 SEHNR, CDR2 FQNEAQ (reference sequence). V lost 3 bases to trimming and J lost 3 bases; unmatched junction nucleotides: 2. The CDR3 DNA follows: TGTGCCAGCAGCTTTGGGACAGTCTACAATGAGCAGTTCTTC. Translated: CASSFGTVYNEQFF.

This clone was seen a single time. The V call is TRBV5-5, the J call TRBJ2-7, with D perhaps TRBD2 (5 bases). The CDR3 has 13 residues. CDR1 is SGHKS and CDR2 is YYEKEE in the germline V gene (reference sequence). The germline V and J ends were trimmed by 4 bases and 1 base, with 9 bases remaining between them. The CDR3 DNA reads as TGTGCCAGCAGCGAGGACTTTTCCTACGAGCAGTACTTC. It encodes CASSEDFSYEQYF.

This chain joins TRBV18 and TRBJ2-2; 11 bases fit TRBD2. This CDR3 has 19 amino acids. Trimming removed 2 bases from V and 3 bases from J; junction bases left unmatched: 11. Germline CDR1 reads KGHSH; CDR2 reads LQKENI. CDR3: CASSPGRTLAGGHTGELFF. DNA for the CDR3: TGTGCCAGCTCACCAGGCCGAACCCTAGCGGGGGGCCACACCGGGGAGCTGTTTTTT.

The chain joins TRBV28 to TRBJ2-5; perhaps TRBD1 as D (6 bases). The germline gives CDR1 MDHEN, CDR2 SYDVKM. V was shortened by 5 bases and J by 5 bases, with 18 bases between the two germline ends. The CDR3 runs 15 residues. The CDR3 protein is CASSGDKRPSETQYF. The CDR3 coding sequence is TGTGCCAGCAGTGGGGACAAACGTCCCTCGGAGACCCAGTACTTC.

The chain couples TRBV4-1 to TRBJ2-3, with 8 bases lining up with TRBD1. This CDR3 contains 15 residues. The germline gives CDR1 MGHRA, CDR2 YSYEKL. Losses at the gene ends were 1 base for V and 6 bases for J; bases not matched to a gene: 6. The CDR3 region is CASSQVGQAADTQYF. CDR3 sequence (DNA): TGCGCCAGCAGCCAAGTGGGACAGGCGGCGGATACGCAGTATTTT.

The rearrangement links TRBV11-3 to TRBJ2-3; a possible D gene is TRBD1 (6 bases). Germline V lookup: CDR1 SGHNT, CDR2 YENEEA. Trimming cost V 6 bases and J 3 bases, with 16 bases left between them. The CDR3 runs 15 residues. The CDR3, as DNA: TGTGCCAGCAGGGCCCAGGGGCGCAAGACAGATACGCAGTATTTT. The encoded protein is CASRAQGRKTDTQYF.

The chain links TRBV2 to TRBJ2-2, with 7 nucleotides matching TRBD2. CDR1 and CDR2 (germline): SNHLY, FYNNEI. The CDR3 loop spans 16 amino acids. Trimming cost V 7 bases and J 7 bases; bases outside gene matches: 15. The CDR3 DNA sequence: TGTGCCAGCACCCTTGGGGGGGAGGGCCGAAGCGGGGAGCTGTTTTTT. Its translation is CASTLGGEGRSGELFF. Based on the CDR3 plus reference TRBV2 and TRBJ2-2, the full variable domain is EPEVTQTPSHQVTQMGQEVILRCVPISNHLYFYWYRQILGQKVEFLVSFYNNEISEKSEIFDDQFSVERPDGSNFTLKIRSTKLEDSAMYFCASTLGGEGRSGELFFGEGSRLTVL.

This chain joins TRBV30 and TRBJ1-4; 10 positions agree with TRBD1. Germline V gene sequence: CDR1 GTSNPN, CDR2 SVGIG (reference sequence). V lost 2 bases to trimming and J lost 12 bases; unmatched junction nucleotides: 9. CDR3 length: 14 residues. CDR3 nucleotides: TGTGCCTGGAGTATGAGACAGGGGGCTTTAGAACTGTTTTTT. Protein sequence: CAWSMRQGALELFF. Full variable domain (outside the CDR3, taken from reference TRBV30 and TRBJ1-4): SQTIHQWPATLVQPVGSPLSLECTVEGTSNPNLYWYRQAAGRGLQLLFYSVGIGQISSEVPQNLSASRPQDRQFILSSKKLLLSDSGFYLCAWSMRQGALELFFGSGTQLSVL.